This T cell receptor beta chain emerged from a study of blood T cell repertoires in COVID-19. Study at large: PBMCs, B-cell-depleted T cells, or T cells provided the cDNA or gDNA that made up the material.

V lost 9 bases, J lost 4 bases, and 12 bases stayed unmatched. The V gene's germline CDR1 is MNHEY and CDR2 SVGAGI. There are 15 residues in the CDR3. Original processing methods: Scientists estimated how many nucleated cells there were by amplifying reference gene primers. Profiling relied on immunoSEQ multiplex PCR, and the TCRdb table lists in-frame clones only, not all of them. D and trimming were read from the DNA, whereas the V and J calls and clone size are those reported in that table. The sample contains some 200,000 clones, roughly 80% of which appear only once. The receptor comes from a woman aged 40 to 50 with acute or convalescent COVID-19. The chain employs TRBV6-5 and TRBJ1-3; 7 bases line up with TRBD1. The source material was peripheral blood. CDR3 loop: CARSILDRRGNTIYF. DNA for the CDR3: TGTGCCAGATCTATTCTGGACAGGAGAGGAAACACCATATATTTT.